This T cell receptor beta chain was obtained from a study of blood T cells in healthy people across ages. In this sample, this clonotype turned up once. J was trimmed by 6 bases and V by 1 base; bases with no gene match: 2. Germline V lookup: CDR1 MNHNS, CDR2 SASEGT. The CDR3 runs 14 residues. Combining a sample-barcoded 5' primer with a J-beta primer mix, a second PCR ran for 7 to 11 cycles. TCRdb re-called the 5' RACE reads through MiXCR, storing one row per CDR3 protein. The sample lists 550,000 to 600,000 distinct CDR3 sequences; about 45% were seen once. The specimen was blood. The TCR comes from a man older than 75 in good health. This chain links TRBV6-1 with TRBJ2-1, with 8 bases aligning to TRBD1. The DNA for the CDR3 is TGTGCCAGCAGTGAAGGGACAGGGATCAATGAGCAGTTCTTC. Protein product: CASSEGTGINEQFF.